This T cell receptor beta chain was sequenced in a study of T cell responses to AZD1222 COVID-19 vaccine. About this clone: Antigen unknown.

Sequencing used immunoSEQ multiplex PCR; TCRdb keeps in-frame clones, though not all of them. The sample holds over 150,000 clones, 70% to 90% seen once. Broader study findings: Females made up more of the donors, who were largely white British, and clonal diversity may have come out too low. There were repertoire samples only from the period after the peak T cell response. Baseline seropositives among AZD1222 recipients totaled only six.

The V and J ends lost 3 bases and 2 bases, in that order; junction bases with no gene match: 3. This CDR3 is 14 amino acids long. Germline V CDR1 and CDR2: SGDLS, YYNGEE. The chain recombines TRBV9 with TRBJ2-7, with TRBD1 matching 9 bases. This receptor was obtained from an adult in good health. The specimen comprised peripheral blood, sampled on day 0 of AZD1222 vaccination. The CDR3 loop is CASSAGTGTYEQYF. DNA of the CDR3: TGTGCCAGCAGCGCCGGGACAGGGACCTACGAGCAGTACTTC.